Presented here are 26 T cell receptor beta chains from one specimen sequenced in a study of monozygotic twins with inflammatory bowel disease. TCRdb re-called the 5' RACE reads and catalogs CDR3 proteins one per entry, DNA excluded. This sample carries about 450,000 distinct CDR3 sequences, with 2.4% going to the ten biggest clones. The specimen was blood. The receptors stem from a human donor with ulcerative colitis or Crohn's disease, or a healthy co-twin of an affected twin (not recorded which).

The CDR3 loop reads CASSLASTGRYTEAFF. The chain is built from TRBV5-5 and TRBJ1-1; TCRdb lists TRBD1, though no DNA is available to test this call. The CDR3 has 16 residues. In germline, CDR1 is SGHKS, CDR2 YYEKEE (reference sequence).

The chain carries TRBV7-3 and TRBJ2-7; there is no DNA to check the TCRdb D call of TRBD1. There are 13 residues in the CDR3. Germline-derived CDR1 and CDR2 are SGHTA and FQGTGA. CDR3 sequence: CASSTGTGNEQYF.

The genes are TRBV15 and TRBJ2-5; the TCRdb D gene call, TRBD2, has no DNA to confirm it. This CDR3 has 15 residues. The germline V gene encodes CDR1 LNHNV and CDR2 YYDKDF (reference sequence). CDR3 residues: CATSRGRGEAETQYF.

The chain combines TRBV9 with TRBJ2-1; TCRdb proposes TRBD2, but this gene call is untestable without DNA. Looked up from germline, CDR1 is SGDLS and CDR2 is YYNGEE. The CDR3 loop spans 16 amino acids. CDR3 sequence reads: CASSAGTSGPYNEQFF.

The chain carries TRBV12-3 or TRBV12-4 and TRBJ1-4. The CDR3 has 13 amino acids. CDR3 in amino acids: CASSFGGRQKLFF.

The chain is built from TRBV5-1 and TRBJ2-6. This CDR3 has 18 amino acids. CDR1 and CDR2 from the germline V gene are SGHRS and YFSETQ. The CDR3 is CASSLEGSDLSGANVLTF.

V is TRBV19 and J is TRBJ1-1. The length of the CDR3 is 15 residues. Germline values: CDR1 LNHDA, CDR2 SQIVND (reference sequence). The CDR3 here is CASIDSAAVNTEAFF.

V usage is TRBV11-2 and J usage is TRBJ2-5; lacking DNA, the TRBD1 call made by TCRdb goes unchecked. Germline CDR1 reads SGHAT; CDR2 reads FQNNGV. This CDR3 spans 12 amino acids. CDR3 sequence reads: CASSLGGGGQYF.

The J gene is TRBJ2-2, the V gene TRBV7-2; the TCRdb D gene call, TRBD2, has no DNA to confirm it. This CDR3 contains 16 residues. Germline CDR1 SGHTA, CDR2 FQGNSA. Here the CDR3 reads CASSQSPGGVTGELFF.

The rearrangement links TRBV6-5 to TRBJ2-1. Per germline, CDR1 MNHEY and CDR2 SVGAGI. This CDR3 is 11 amino acids long. The CDR3 is CASSYGKEQFF.

The gene calls are TRBV24-1 and TRBJ1-2; TCRdb names TRBD1, which stays unverified in the absence of DNA. The CDR3 contains 13 residues. The germline V gene has CDR1 KGHDR and CDR2 SFDVKD. The CDR3 here is CATSDRTDGGYTF.

The chain joins TRBV5-6 to TRBJ1-1. The CDR3 runs 14 residues. Per the germline V gene, CDR1 is SGHDT and CDR2 is YYEEEE. This chain's CDR3 is CASSLIRGNTEAFF.

The rearrangement links TRBV20-1 to TRBJ1-1; TCRdb reports TRBD1, a call that lacks DNA to check it against. From germline, CDR1 is DFQATT and CDR2 SNEGSKA (reference sequence). This CDR3 spans 14 amino acids. CDR3: CSASLQGRSVEGFF.

The chain uses TRBV2 and TRBJ2-5; no DNA is available, so the TRBD1 call from TCRdb remains unchecked. Germline V lookup: CDR1 SNHLY, CDR2 FYNNEI. CDR3 size: 15 residues. CDR3: CASSEAGGSQETQYF.

This chain links TRBV6-5 with TRBJ1-3; TCRdb gives TRBD1 as the D gene, but with no DNA this cannot be confirmed. CDR3 length equals 13 residues. In germline, CDR1 is MNHEY, CDR2 SVGAGI. The chain's CDR3 is CASMGQGRNTIYF.

J is TRBJ1-1 and V is TRBV5-1. This CDR3 region has 13 residues. Germline V gene data show CDR1 as SGHRS and CDR2 as YFSETQ. The CDR3 is CASSTGPSPEAFF.

V gene TRBV5-1 combines with J gene TRBJ1-1. The CDR3 runs to 14 residues. Germline values: CDR1 SGHRS, CDR2 YFSETQ. The CDR3 spells CASSLVVGSTEAFF.

This chain connects TRBV6-5 to TRBJ2-1; absent DNA, TCRdb's TRBD2 call cannot be checked. Germline loops: CDR1 MNHEY, CDR2 SVGAGI. The CDR3 consists of 16 residues. The chain's CDR3 is CASSYPGLAGADEQFF.

This chain joins TRBV28 and TRBJ1-1; the TRBD1 assignment by TCRdb is unverifiable without DNA. The CDR3 has 14 residues. The germline V gene has CDR1 MDHEN and CDR2 SYDVKM. CDR3 sequence reads: CASTGTPASTEAFF.

The chain links TRBV7-9 to TRBJ1-1; without DNA, the TCRdb call of TRBD1 cannot be checked. CDR1 and CDR2 from the germline V gene are SEHNR and FQNEAQ (reference sequence). The CDR3 consists of 14 residues. The CDR3 loop is CASSYQGANTEAFF.

The V call is TRBV9, the J call TRBJ1-1. The CDR3 loop spans 13 amino acids. CDR1 and CDR2 from the germline V gene are SGDLS and YYNGEE. Here the CDR3 reads CASSVVMNTEAFF.

The chain links TRBV10-3 to TRBJ1-5; with no DNA, the TCRdb D assignment of TRBD1 cannot be verified. The CDR3 runs to 13 residues. CDR1 and CDR2 from the germline V gene are ENHRY and SYGVKD. CDR3: CAISDGTEQPQHF.

This sequence joins TRBV5-1 and TRBJ1-1. The CDR3 is made up of 13 amino acids. Germline CDR1 SGHRS, CDR2 YFSETQ. CDR3 protein: CASSSGGAAGDFF.

Here the CDR3 reads CASSFDFGGRSGYTF. V and J are TRBV7-2 and TRBJ1-2; no DNA is available, so the TRBD1 call from TCRdb remains unchecked. Germline V gene data show CDR1 as SGHTA and CDR2 as FQGNSA. CDR3 length: 15 amino acids.

The CDR3 sequence is CASSQATSEYEQYF. The rearrangement links TRBV4-2 to TRBJ2-7; TCRdb reports TRBD2, a call that lacks DNA to check it against. The CDR3 covers 14 residues. Germline V gives CDR1 LGHNA, CDR2 YNFKEQ.

The chain combines TRBV6-2 or TRBV6-3 with TRBJ1-1. The germline V gene encodes CDR1 MNHEY and CDR2 SVGEGT. The CDR3 runs 15 residues. The CDR3 protein is CASSYWATPGTEAFF.